The rows below give T cell receptor beta chains drawn from one sample of a study of blood T cells in healthy people across ages. MiXCR, applied by TCRdb to the 5' RACE reads, yields one record per CDR3 protein. The sample holds about 730,000 distinct CDR3 sequences, 43% seen once. The sequenced sample consisted of blood. The source of these receptors is a woman aged 60-75 years in good health. Each CDR3 is given with its conserved first and last residue. D genes are given only for firm matches. The size entry is marked missing in some rows and otherwise reads once, few, many or a size class.

size	V	D	J	DNA	CDR3
NA	TRBV7-9	NA	TRBJ2-7	TGTGCCAGCAGCCTAGACGGCGACTGGTACTCAACGCCCTACGAGCAGTACTTC	CASSLDGDWYSTPYEQYF
many	TRBV7-2	NA	TRBJ1-5	TGTGCCAGCAGCTTAGGATCCGGGGACTTTAATCAGCCCCAGCATTTT	CASSLGSGDFNQPQHF
once	TRBV11-2	NA	TRBJ2-7	TGTGCCAGCAGCTCTTCCCGGGACGGACCCTACGAGCAGTACTTC	CASSSSRDGPYEQYF
NA	TRBV7-2	TRBD1	TRBJ1-2	TGTGCCAGCAGCCCGACAGGGGGGCCCGACTATGGCTACACCTTC	CASSPTGGPDYGYTF
many	TRBV12-3/TRBV12-4	NA	TRBJ2-5	TGTGCCAGCAGCGGCAGGGGAGAAGAGACCCAGTACTTC	CASSGRGEETQYF
many	TRBV12-5	NA	TRBJ1-6	TGTGCTAGTGGTTTGGTCCTGGGTTCACCCCTCCACTTT	CASGLVLGSPLHF
NA	TRBV7-8	NA	TRBJ2-7	TGTGCCGCCGGGAGTTACAATGAGCAGTACTTC	CAAGSYNEQYF
NA	TRBV18	NA	TRBJ2-5	TGTGCCAGCTCACCGAATCAAGACGGGACATTCCAAGAGACCCAGTACTTC	CASSPNQDGTFQETQYF
NA	TRBV10-3	NA	TRBJ1-2	TGTGCCATCACCCAAGGACGGTACTATGGCTACACCTTC	CAITQGRYYGYTF
few	TRBV20-1	TRBD2	TRBJ2-6	TGCAGTGCAAACCCACTAGCGGACCCTTCTGGGGCCAACGTCCTGACTTTC	CSANPLADPSGANVLTF
NA	TRBV28	NA	TRBJ2-7	TGTGCCAGCAGTGGGGGGGCGGGACAGTTCTACGAGCAGTACTTC	CASSGGAGQFYEQYF
once	TRBV25-1	NA	TRBJ2-4	TGTGCCAGCAGTGAACTAGTACGGGAGCTAGCCAAAAACATTCAGTACTTC	CASSELVRELAKNIQYF
few	TRBV20-1	TRBD2	TRBJ2-5	TGCAGTGCTAGTGTAGCGGGAGGGTGGTTAGAGACCCAGTACTTC	CSASVAGGWLETQYF
few	TRBV4-2	NA	TRBJ2-1	TGTGCCAGCAGCCAAGATGGGGGGACCTCCTACAATGAGCAGTTCTTC	CASSQDGGTSYNEQFF
NA	TRBV20-1	NA	TRBJ1-1	TGCAGTGCTGGCGGACTGGATAACACTGAAGCTTTCTTT	CSAGGLDNTEAFF
few	TRBV14	TRBD1	TRBJ2-1	TGTGCCAGCAGTCCCGGGACAGAAATTTACAATGAGCAGTTCTTC	CASSPGTEIYNEQFF
NA	TRBV27	NA	TRBJ2-7	TGTGCCAGCAGTTTATGGTCGGGGGCCCACCTTTACGAGCAGTACTTC	CASSLWSGAHLYEQYF
NA	TRBV6-1	NA	TRBJ2-7	TGTGCCAGCACTCCCCAGTATAGCCCCTACGAGCAGTACTTC	CASTPQYSPYEQYF
NA	TRBV28	NA	TRBJ2-2	TGTACCAGCAGGGGGGGGACAACCGGGGAGCTGTTTTTT	CTSRGGTTGELFF
few	TRBV9	NA	TRBJ1-6	TGTGCCAGCAGCGTAGACCAGGGGCGGAATTCACCCCTCCACTTT	CASSVDQGRNSPLHF
NA	TRBV6-2/TRBV6-3	NA	TRBJ2-7	TGTGCCAGCACGGAAAGCGGCTACGAGCAGTACTTC	CASTESGYEQYF
few	TRBV27	NA	TRBJ2-7	TGTGCCAGCAGCCCCAGCGTTATCTCCTACGAGCAGTACTTC	CASSPSVISYEQYF
NA	TRBV20-1	NA	TRBJ2-5	TGCAGTGCTCGGACAACCGACAGGTACCAAGAGACCCAGTACTTC	CSARTTDRYQETQYF
few	TRBV7-2	NA	TRBJ2-5	TGTGCCAGCAGCTCCAGGGGTCGTTTACAGACCCAGTACTTC	CASSSRGRLQTQYF
NA	TRBV7-2	NA	TRBJ2-2	TGTGCCAACAGCTCGCAAGCGGGTGAGGACACCGGGGAGCTGTTTTTT	CANSSQAGEDTGELFF
NA	TRBV9	NA	TRBJ2-6	TGTGCCAGCAGCCCCGACCCCACAGGCTTTGGGGCCAACGTCCTGACTTTC	CASSPDPTGFGANVLTF
NA	TRBV3-1	TRBD2	TRBJ2-7	TGTGCCAGCAGCGACCGGCTAGCGGGGGGGCTCAATGAGCAGTACTTC	CASSDRLAGGLNEQYF
few	TRBV20-1	NA	TRBJ2-5	TGCAGTCCGCAAGGGGGAGAGACCCAGTACTTC	CSPQGGETQYF
NA	TRBV6-1	NA	TRBJ2-4	TGTGCCAGCAGTCCCGCAACAACAGTGGTAACCAAAAACATTCAGTACTTC	CASSPATTVVTKNIQYF
NA	TRBV6-1	NA	TRBJ2-4	TGTGCCAGCAGTGCAAATATGGCCCGACTCACTGTCATTCAGTACTTC	CASSANMARLTVIQYF
NA	TRBV4-1	NA	TRBJ1-4	TGCGCCAGCAGCCAAGATGTTGGGATAACAACGGCGACTAATGAAAAACTGTTTTTT	CASSQDVGITTATNEKLFF
NA	TRBV2	NA	TRBJ2-3	TGTGCCAGCAGTGCCGGTCCTACGCCGTGGTATACGCAGTATTTT	CASSAGPTPWYTQYF
NA	TRBV15	NA	TRBJ2-3	TGTGCCACCAGCATAGCAATAGATACGCAGTATTTT	CATSIAIDTQYF
NA	TRBV6-1	NA	TRBJ2-3	TGTGCCAGCAGTGAAATGGCGGGGCATCAAGATACGCAGTATTTT	CASSEMAGHQDTQYF
NA	TRBV29-1	TRBD1	TRBJ2-1	TGCAGCGGCACACAGGGGGCAAACAATGAGCAGTTCTTC	CSGTQGANNEQFF
NA	TRBV5-1	TRBD1	TRBJ2-3	TGCGCCAGCAGCTGGGGACAGTCCGCTAGCACAGATACGCAGTATTTT	CASSWGQSASTDTQYF
few	TRBV4-3	TRBD1	TRBJ1-5	TGCGCCAGCAGCCAAGAATGGACAGGGGTCAATCAGCCCCAGCATTTT	CASSQEWTGVNQPQHF
many	TRBV6-5	TRBD2	TRBJ2-7	TGTGCCAGCAGGGGTACGGGGGGACCTTCCTACGAGCAGTACTTC	CASRGTGGPSYEQYF